This T cell receptor beta chain stems from a study of blood T cell repertoires in COVID-19. CDR1 and CDR2 from the germline V gene are SGDLS and YYNGEE. CDR3 length: 13 residues. The ends were cut back, 4 bases at V and 7 bases at J, with 14 bases in the middle. Sequencing was performed with immunoSEQ multiplex PCR; in TCRdb, only in-frame clones are kept and a portion is missing. This sample yields 200,000 to 250,000 clones, of which around four fifths are seen a single time; 4% to 4.5% belongs to the top ten. This clonotype originated in a woman between 40 and 55 years old with active or convalescent COVID-19. This chain uses TRBV9 with TRBJ2-5; D gene ambiguous. Sequencing was done on a sample of peripheral blood. Here the CDR3 reads CASSRASEVTQYF. CDR3 nucleotide sequence: TGTGCCAGCAGCAGAGCATCAGAGGTGACCCAGTACTTC.